The 16 T cell receptor beta chains below all came from one sample that was sequenced in a study of blood T cell repertoires in COVID-19. Assay: immunoSEQ multiplex PCR; the TCRdb copy retains only in-frame clones and omits some. The table records roughly 100,000 clones, approximately 89% of them present only once. Input material: peripheral blood. These receptors originate from a man aged 80 or over with acute or convalescent COVID-19.

This sequence joins TRBV19 and TRBJ2-2; 9 bases agree with TRBD1. The CDR3 length is 16 residues. Germline CDR1 is LNHDA and CDR2 is SQIVND (reference sequence). V was pared by 4 bases and J by 0 bases, with 3 bases of the junction left unmatched. CDR3 residues: CASSTTGGANTGELFF. In DNA, the CDR3 is TGTGCCAGTAGTACAACAGGGGGCGCGAACACCGGGGAGCTGTTTTTT. Complete variable domain (other parts from reference TRBV19 and TRBJ2-2): DGGITQSPKYLFRKEGQNVTLSCEQNLNHDAMYWYRQDPGQGLRLIYYSQIVNDFQKGDIAEGYSVSREKKESFPLTVTSAQKNPTAFYLCASSTTGGANTGELFFGEGSRLTVL.

This sequence joins TRBV19 and TRBJ1-5, with 9 bases matching TRBD1. This CDR3 region has 15 residues. Looked up from germline, CDR1 is LNHDA and CDR2 is SQIVND (reference sequence). V dropped 4 bases and J dropped 6; count of bases not matched to a gene: 7. CDR3 sequence: CASSRDRAFGQPQHF. As DNA, the CDR3 is TGTGCCAGTAGTAGGGACAGGGCTTTCGGTCAGCCCCAGCATTTT.

V usage is TRBV19 and J usage is TRBJ2-5, with a possible D match to TRBD1 (5 bases). V shed 1 base and J shed 5 bases, with 8 bases lying between them. This CDR3 comprises 13 residues. Germline V gene sequence: CDR1 LNHDA, CDR2 SQIVND (reference sequence). CDR3 amino acids: CASSIVQGETQYF. CDR3 DNA sequence: TGTGCCAGTAGTATAGTCCAGGGTGAGACCCAGTACTTC.

This clone was seen only a few times. The V gene is TRBV27, the J gene TRBJ2-7; 8 bases are shared with TRBD2. Germline-derived CDR1 and CDR2 are MNHEY and SMNVEV (reference sequence). CDR3 length equals 16 residues. V shed 6 bases and J 3 bases; nucleotides not matched to a gene: 13. The CDR3: CASRVVSTGGFYEQYF. The DNA for the CDR3 is TGTGCCAGCAGGGTGGTTTCGACGGGAGGGTTCTACGAGCAGTACTTC.

The rearrangement uses TRBV7-2 and TRBJ2-4; no firm D call. The germline V gene encodes CDR1 SGHTA and CDR2 FQGNSA. This CDR3 is 15 amino acids long. The germline V and J ends were trimmed by 5 bases and 7 bases, with 18 bases remaining between them. The CDR3 loop reads CASSQVEPKFNIQYF. The CDR3 region has the DNA TGTGCCAGCAGCCAGGTGGAACCGAAATTTAACATTCAGTACTTC. Drawing the rest from reference TRBV7-2 and TRBJ2-4, the complete variable domain is GAGVSQSPSNKVTEKGKDVELRCDPISGHTALYWYRQSLGQGLEFLIYFQGNSAPDKSGLPSDRFSAERTGGSVSTLTIQRTQQEDSAVYLCASSQVEPKFNIQYFGAGTRLSVL.

This clone was found once. At the DNA level, this CDR3 is encoded by other sequences in the same sample as well. J is TRBJ1-1 and V is TRBV7-3, with D perhaps matching TRBD1 (6 bases). CDR1 SGHTA and CDR2 FQGTGA come from the germline V gene. V lost 1 base and J 11 bases, leaving 14 bases between the germline ends. This CDR3 has 13 residues. In DNA, the CDR3 is TGTGCCAGCAGCTTAAGTTCGCAGGGGCAGGCTTTCTTT. Translating it yields CASSLSSQGQAFF.

The chain has TRBV11-1 and TRBJ2-1, with TRBD1 as a possible D gene (6 bases). CDR1 and CDR2 from the germline V gene are SGHAT and FQDESV (reference sequence). The V end was cut by 8 bases, the J end by 7 bases, with 15 bases between. The length of the CDR3 is 13 residues. The CDR3: CASEGHSRNEQFF. Here the CDR3 DNA reads TGTGCCAGCGAGGGACATAGTAGAAATGAGCAGTTCTTC.

This clone turned up a few times. CDR3 sequence reads: CASSPPTGASGNTIYF. For the CDR3, the DNA is TGTGCCAGCTCACCACCAACAGGGGCGAGCGGCAACACCATATATTTT. V and J are TRBV18 and TRBJ1-3, with 7 positions matching TRBD1. V lost 0 bases to trimming and J lost 7 bases; unmatched junction nucleotides: 9. The CDR3 sequence is 16 residues long. The V gene's germline CDR1 is KGHSH and CDR2 LQKENI.

The V and J genes are TRBV25-1 and TRBJ2-7; possible D gene TRBD2, 5 bases. Trimming stripped 7 bases from V and 12 bases from J, with 22 bases between. Germline loops: CDR1 MGHDK, CDR2 SYGVNS. The length of the CDR3 is 13 residues. As DNA, the CDR3 is TGTGCCAGCACCTCTTTCGGCATCCCCGGGGTGTACTTC. It is translated as CASTSFGIPGVYF.

This clone was picked up one time. This rearrangement joins TRBV5-1 to TRBJ1-2; 7 bases map to TRBD1. Trimming removed 0 bases from V and 3 bases from J; junction bases left unmatched: 2. This CDR3 region has 14 residues. CDR1 is SGHRS, CDR2 YFSETQ, per germline. As DNA, the CDR3 is TGCGCCAGCAGCTTGGGGGGGACAGACTATGGCTACACCTTC. Amino acid sequence: CASSLGGTDYGYTF.

The chain employs TRBV19 and TRBJ1-1; D perhaps matches TRBD1 (5 bases). Germline V lookup: CDR1 LNHDA, CDR2 SQIVND (reference sequence). The germline V and J ends were trimmed by 3 bases and 4 bases, with 9 bases remaining between them. The CDR3 is 13 amino acids. CDR3 amino acids: CASSIGGTTEAFF. CDR3 DNA: TGTGCCAGTAGTATCGGGGGGACCACTGAAGCTTTCTTT.

The chain couples TRBV5-6 to TRBJ2-2, with 7 positions matching TRBD1. The CDR3 extends over 16 amino acids. The V segment lost 2 bases and the J segment 5 bases; nucleotides outside the gene matches: 9. CDR1 and CDR2 (germline): SGHDT, YYEEEE. DNA of the CDR3: TGTGCCAGCAGCTTCAGCTACAGGGGAAAGACCGGGGAGCTGTTTTTT. Its protein product is CASSFSYRGKTGELFF.

This chain uses TRBV10-2 with TRBJ2-7, with 13 positions matching TRBD2. This CDR3 comprises 13 residues. V trimming: 9 bases; J trimming: 4 bases; junction bases outside the gene matches: 3. Germline values: CDR1 WSHSY, CDR2 SAAADI. In DNA, the CDR3 is TGCGCCAGTGGGACTAGCGGGACTTACGAGCAGTACTTC. Encoded protein: CASGTSGTYEQYF.

The chain carries TRBV7-2 and TRBJ2-3, with TRBD2 matching 7 bases. V was clipped by 1 base and J by 5 bases; unmatched bases: 9. The CDR3 has 16 amino acids. The germline V gene has CDR1 SGHTA and CDR2 FQGNSA. In nucleotides, the CDR3 is TGTGCCAGCAGCTTAGGGGGCACTAGCGTTAGAGATACGCAGTATTTT. Protein sequence: CASSLGGTSVRDTQYF. Full variable domain (rest looked up from reference TRBV7-2 and TRBJ2-3): GAGVSQSPSNKVTEKGKDVELRCDPISGHTALYWYRQSLGQGLEFLIYFQGNSAPDKSGLPSDRFSAERTGGSVSTLTIQRTQQEDSAVYLCASSLGGTSVRDTQYFGPGTRLTVL.

This clone has only one observation. J is TRBJ2-7 and V is TRBV3-1 (or the pseudogene TRBV3-2); 7 bases agree with TRBD2. This CDR3 contains 13 residues. After removal of 2 bases from V and 6 bases from J, the junction contained 4 bases not matched to a gene. Germline V gene lookup returns CDR1 LGHDT and CDR2 YNNKEL (reference sequence). The CDR3 region is CASSQRDYGEQYF. The CDR3 DNA sequence: TGTGCCAGCAGCCAACGGGACTATGGCGAGCAGTACTTC.

This clone is a singleton in its sample. J is TRBJ1-5 and V is TRBV7-2; D might be TRBD1 (6 bases). CDR1 and CDR2 (germline): SGHTA, FQGNSA. The CDR3 is made up of 15 amino acids. V dropped 5 bases and J dropped 6 bases, with 17 bases sitting between them. The chain's CDR3 is CASSRTAGARQPQHF. Written as DNA, the CDR3 is TGTGCCAGCAGCCGGACCGCGGGGGCACGTCAGCCCCAGCATTTT. The full variable domain, with the rest looked up from reference TRBV7-2 and TRBJ1-5, is GAGVSQSPSNKVTEKGKDVELRCDPISGHTALYWYRQSLGQGLEFLIYFQGNSAPDKSGLPSDRFSAERTGGSVSTLTIQRTQQEDSAVYLCASSRTAGARQPQHFGDGTRLSIL.